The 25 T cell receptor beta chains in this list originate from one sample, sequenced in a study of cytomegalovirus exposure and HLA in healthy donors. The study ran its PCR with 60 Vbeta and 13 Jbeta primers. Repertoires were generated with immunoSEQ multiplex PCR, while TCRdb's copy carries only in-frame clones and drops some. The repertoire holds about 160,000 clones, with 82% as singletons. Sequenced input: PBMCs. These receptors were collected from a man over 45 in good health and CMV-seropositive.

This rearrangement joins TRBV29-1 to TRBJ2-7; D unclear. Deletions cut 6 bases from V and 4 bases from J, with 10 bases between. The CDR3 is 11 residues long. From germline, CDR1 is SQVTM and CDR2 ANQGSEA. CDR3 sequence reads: CSVSSEYEQYF. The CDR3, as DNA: TGCAGCGTCTCCAGTGAATACGAGCAGTACTTC.

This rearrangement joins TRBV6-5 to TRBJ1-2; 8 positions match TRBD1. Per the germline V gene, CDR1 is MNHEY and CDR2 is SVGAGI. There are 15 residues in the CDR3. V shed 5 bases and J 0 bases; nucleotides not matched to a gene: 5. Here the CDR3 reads CASSIRGRANYGYTF. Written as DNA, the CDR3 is TGTGCCAGCAGTATCAGGGGGCGGGCTAACTATGGCTACACCTTC.

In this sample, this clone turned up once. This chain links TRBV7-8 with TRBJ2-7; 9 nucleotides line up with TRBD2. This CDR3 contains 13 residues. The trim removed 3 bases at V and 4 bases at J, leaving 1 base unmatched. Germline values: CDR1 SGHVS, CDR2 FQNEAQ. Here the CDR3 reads CASSFSGGYEQYF. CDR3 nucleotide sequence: TGTGCCAGCAGCTTTAGCGGGGGTTACGAGCAGTACTTC.

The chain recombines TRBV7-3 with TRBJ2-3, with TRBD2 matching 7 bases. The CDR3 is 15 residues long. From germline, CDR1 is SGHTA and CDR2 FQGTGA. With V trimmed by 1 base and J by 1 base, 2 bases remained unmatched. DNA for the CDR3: TGTGCCAGCAGCTTAAGGCTAGCGGGCACAGATACGCAGTATTTT. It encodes CASSLRLAGTDTQYF.

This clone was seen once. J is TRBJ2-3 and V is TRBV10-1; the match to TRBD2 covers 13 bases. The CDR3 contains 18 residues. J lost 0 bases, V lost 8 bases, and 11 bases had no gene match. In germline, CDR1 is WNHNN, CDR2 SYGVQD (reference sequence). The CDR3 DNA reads TGCGCCAGCCCGGAGGTACTAGCGGGAGGGCCGAGCACAGATACGCAGTATTTT. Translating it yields CASPEVLAGGPSTDTQYF.

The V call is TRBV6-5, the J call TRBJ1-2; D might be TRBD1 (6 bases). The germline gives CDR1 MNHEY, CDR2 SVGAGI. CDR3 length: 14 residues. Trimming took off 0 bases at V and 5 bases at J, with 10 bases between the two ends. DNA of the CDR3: TGTGCCAGCAGTTACTCCGGGACACTTTATGGCTACACCTTC. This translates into CASSYSGTLYGYTF.

The chain's CDR3 is CASSGTMKTDTQYF. The DNA of the CDR3 is TGTGCCAGCAGCGGGACAATGAAGACGGATACGCAGTATTTT. The chain links TRBV5-5 to TRBJ2-3, with D possibly TRBD1 on 6 matching bases. V gave up 4 bases and J gave up 6 bases, with 15 bases separating them. The CDR3 is 14 amino acids. CDR1 and CDR2 (germline): SGHKS, YYEKEE (reference sequence). Together with reference TRBV5-5 and TRBJ2-3, the CDR3 gives the full variable domain: DAGVTQSPTHLIKTRGQQVTLRCSPISGHKSVSWYQQVLGQGPQFIFQYYEKEERGRGNFPDRFSARQFPNYSSELNVNALLLGDSALYLCASSGTMKTDTQYFGPGTRLTVL.

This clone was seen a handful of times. The CDR3 coding sequence is TGCGCCAGCAGCGCCACTTTGGGAGACACTGAAGCTTTCTTT. This gives the protein CASSATLGDTEAFF. The chain has TRBV5-1 and TRBJ1-1; unclear D gene. The CDR3 loop spans 14 amino acids. Trimming removed 4 bases from V and 3 bases from J, with 13 bases in between. Germline V CDR1 and CDR2: SGHRS, YFSETQ.

The CDR3 reads CASSFGGGDTQYF. DNA of the CDR3: TGTGCCAGCAGCTTCGGGGGGGGAGATACGCAGTATTTT. The gene calls are TRBV7-2 and TRBJ2-3, with 8 bases lining up with TRBD2. The germline V gene encodes CDR1 SGHTA and CDR2 FQGNSA. The CDR3 extends over 13 amino acids. V shed 3 bases and J 5 bases; nucleotides not matched to a gene: 1.

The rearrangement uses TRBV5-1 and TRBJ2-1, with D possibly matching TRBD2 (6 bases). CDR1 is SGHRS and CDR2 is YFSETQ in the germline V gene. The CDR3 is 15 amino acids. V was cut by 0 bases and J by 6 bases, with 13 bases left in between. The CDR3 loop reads CASSLVSSAVNEQFF. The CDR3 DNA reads TGCGCCAGCAGCTTGGTTTCTAGCGCCGTCAATGAGCAGTTCTTC.

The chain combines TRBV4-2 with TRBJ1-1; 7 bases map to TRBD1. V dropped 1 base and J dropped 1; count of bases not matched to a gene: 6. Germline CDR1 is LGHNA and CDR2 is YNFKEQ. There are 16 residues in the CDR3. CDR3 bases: TGTGCCAGCAGCCAAGCTCAAGGGACAGCGAACACTGAAGCTTTCTTT. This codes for CASSQAQGTANTEAFF.

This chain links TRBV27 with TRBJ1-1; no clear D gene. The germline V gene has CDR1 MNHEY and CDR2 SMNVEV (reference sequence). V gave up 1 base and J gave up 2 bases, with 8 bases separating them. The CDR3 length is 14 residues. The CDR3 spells CASSLYAGNTEAFF. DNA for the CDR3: TGTGCCAGCAGTTTATACGCGGGCAACACTGAAGCTTTCTTT.

In DNA form, the CDR3 reads TGTGCCAGCAGCCCAGGGACAGGGGGTAGCCACGAGCAGTACTTC. Translation gives CASSPGTGGSHEQYF. The rearrangement uses TRBV6-1 and TRBJ2-7; 11 bases align to TRBD1. CDR1 MNHNS and CDR2 SASEGT come from the germline V gene. J was trimmed by 5 bases and V by 6 bases; bases with no gene match: 9. The CDR3 length is 15 residues.

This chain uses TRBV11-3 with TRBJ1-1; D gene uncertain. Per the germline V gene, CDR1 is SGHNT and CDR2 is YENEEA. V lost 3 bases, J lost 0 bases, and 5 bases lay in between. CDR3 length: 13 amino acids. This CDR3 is CASSFAVNTEAFF. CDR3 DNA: TGTGCCAGCAGCTTCGCAGTGAACACTGAAGCTTTCTTT.

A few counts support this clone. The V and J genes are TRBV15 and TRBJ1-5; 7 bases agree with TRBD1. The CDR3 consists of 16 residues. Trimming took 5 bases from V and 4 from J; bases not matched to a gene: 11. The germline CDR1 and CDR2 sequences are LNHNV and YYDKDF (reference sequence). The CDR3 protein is CATSPRQGEANQPQHF. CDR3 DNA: TGTGCCACCAGCCCCCGACAGGGAGAAGCAAATCAGCCCCAGCATTTT.

CDR3 sequence: CASSRTSGAQGGTDTQYF. Here the CDR3 DNA reads TGCGCCAGCAGCCGGACTAGCGGGGCCCAGGGGGGCACAGATACGCAGTATTTT. The V call is TRBV5-1, the J call TRBJ2-3; TRBD2 matches 12 bases. Germline V gene lookup returns CDR1 SGHRS and CDR2 YFSETQ. The CDR3 is 18 residues long. V lost 4 bases, J lost 1 base, and 10 bases stayed unmatched.

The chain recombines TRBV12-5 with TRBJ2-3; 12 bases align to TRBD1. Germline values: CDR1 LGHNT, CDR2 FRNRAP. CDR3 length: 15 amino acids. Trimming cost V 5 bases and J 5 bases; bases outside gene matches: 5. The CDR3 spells CASGPGQGAEDTQYF. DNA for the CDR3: TGTGCTAGTGGTCCGGGACAGGGGGCGGAAGATACGCAGTATTTT.

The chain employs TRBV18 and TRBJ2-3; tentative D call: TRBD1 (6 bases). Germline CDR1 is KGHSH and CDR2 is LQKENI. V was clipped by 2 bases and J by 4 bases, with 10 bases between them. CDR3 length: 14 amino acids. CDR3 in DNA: TGTGCCAGCTCACCAGGGGGCCCCGCAGATACGCAGTATTTT. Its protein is CASSPGGPADTQYF.

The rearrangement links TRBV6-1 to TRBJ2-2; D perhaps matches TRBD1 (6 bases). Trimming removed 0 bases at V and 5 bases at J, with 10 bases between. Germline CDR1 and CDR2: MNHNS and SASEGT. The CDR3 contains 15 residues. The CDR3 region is CASSEAGTFTGELFF. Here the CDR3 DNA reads TGTGCCAGCAGTGAAGCGGGGACATTTACCGGGGAGCTGTTTTTT.

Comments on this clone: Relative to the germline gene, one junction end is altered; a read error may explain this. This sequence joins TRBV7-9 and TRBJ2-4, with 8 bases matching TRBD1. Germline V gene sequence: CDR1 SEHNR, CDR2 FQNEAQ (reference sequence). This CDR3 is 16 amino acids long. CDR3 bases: TGTTCCAGCAGCTCGGACAGGGCCGTAGCCAAAAACATTCAGTACTTC. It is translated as CSSSSDRAVAKNIQYF.

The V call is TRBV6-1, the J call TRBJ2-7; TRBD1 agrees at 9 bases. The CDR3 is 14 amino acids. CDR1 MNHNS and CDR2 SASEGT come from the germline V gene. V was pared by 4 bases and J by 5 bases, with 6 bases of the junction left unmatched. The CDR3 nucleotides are TGTGCCAGCAGTGGCGGGACAGGGAGCGACGAGCAGTACTTC. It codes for CASSGGTGSDEQYF.

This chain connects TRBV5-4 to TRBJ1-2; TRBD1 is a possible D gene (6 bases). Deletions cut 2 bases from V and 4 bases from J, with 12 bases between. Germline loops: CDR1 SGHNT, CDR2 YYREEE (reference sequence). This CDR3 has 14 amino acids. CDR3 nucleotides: TGTGCCAGCAGCTTTACAGGGACCTCCTATGGCTACACCTTC. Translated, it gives CASSFTGTSYGYTF.

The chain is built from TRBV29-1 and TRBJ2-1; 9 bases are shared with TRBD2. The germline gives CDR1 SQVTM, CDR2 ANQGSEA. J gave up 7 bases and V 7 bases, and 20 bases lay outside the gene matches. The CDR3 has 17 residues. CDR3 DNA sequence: TGCAGCGCCGAAGCGTGGGCGGGAGGGCCGAGGGCAAATGAGCAGTTCTTC. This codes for CSAEAWAGGPRANEQFF.

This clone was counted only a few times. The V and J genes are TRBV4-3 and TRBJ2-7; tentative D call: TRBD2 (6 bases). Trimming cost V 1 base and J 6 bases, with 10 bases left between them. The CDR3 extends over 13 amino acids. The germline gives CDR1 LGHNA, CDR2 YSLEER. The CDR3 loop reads CASSQAGGAEQYF. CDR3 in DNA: TGCGCCAGCAGCCAAGCAGGAGGGGCCGAGCAGTACTTC.

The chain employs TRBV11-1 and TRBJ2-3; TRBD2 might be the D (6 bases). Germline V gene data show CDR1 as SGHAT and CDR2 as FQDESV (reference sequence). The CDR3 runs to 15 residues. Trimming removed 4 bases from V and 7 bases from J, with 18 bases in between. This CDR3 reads CASSSSPGTLNTQYF. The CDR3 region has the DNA TGTGCCAGCAGCTCAAGCCCCGGGACTTTGAATACGCAGTATTTT.